Below are 13 T cell receptor beta chains sequenced from a single sample in a study of vaccination and CD4 T cells after COVID-19. No antigens are known for them. Treatment of the sample: approximately nine-day PBMC culture with coronavirus spike peptide pools or control peptides (ViraFEST assay). Cultured CD4+ T cells had their DNA profiled by the Oncomine TCR Beta short-read assay. Via MiXCR, TCRdb re-called the PCR reads, giving one row per CDR3 protein. The repertoire holds roughly 20,000 distinct CDR3 sequences, with roughly 46% as singletons. This material consisted of CD4+ T cells from blood, cultured in vitro, taken before SARS-CoV-2 vaccination. The receptors were sampled from a human donor who had recovered from COVID-19.

This clonotype was picked up a small number of times. The chain is built from TRBV27 and TRBJ1-5, with a tentative D call TRBD1 (6 bases). The CDR3 has 12 residues. The germline V gene has CDR1 MNHEY and CDR2 SMNVEV (reference sequence). Trimming pared 11 bases from V and 4 bases from J, leaving 12 bases between. This chain's CDR3 is CAYRVRNQPQHF. CDR3 DNA sequence: TGTGCCTACAGGGTGAGGAATCAGCCCCAGCATTTT.

This clonotype was found a few times. The chain couples TRBV20-1 to TRBJ1-2, with D uncertain. V was cut by 0 bases and J by 8 bases, with 10 bases left in between. The CDR3 covers 12 residues. Germline values: CDR1 DFQATT, CDR2 SNEGSKA (reference sequence). The CDR3 nucleotides are TGCAGTGCTAGAGATTATCCCCAAGGCTACACCTTC. Translated, it gives CSARDYPQGYTF.

The rearrangement uses TRBV5-4 and TRBJ1-1, with 9 bases identical to TRBD1. The V segment lost 2 bases and the J segment 4 bases; nucleotides outside the gene matches: 12. CDR3 size: 17 residues. Germline lookup yields CDR1 SGHNT and CDR2 YYREEE (reference sequence). In DNA form, the CDR3 reads TGTGCCAGCAGCTTCGGAACAGGGGGCGCGAGCGGCACTGAAGCTTTCTTT. Translation: CASSFGTGGASGTEAFF.

J is TRBJ2-7 and V is TRBV12-3 or TRBV12-4; tentative D call: TRBD2 (6 bases). Trimming removed 4 bases at V and 4 bases at J, with 14 bases between. The CDR3 has 14 residues. Here the CDR3 reads CASSYSPGRYEQYF. DNA for the CDR3: TGTGCCAGCAGTTATAGTCCAGGGAGGTACGAGCAGTACTTC.

The chain carries TRBV6-5 and TRBJ2-2, with 9 bases identical to TRBD1. Germline CDR1 and CDR2: MNHEY and SVGAGI. The CDR3 runs 17 residues. J gave up 6 bases and V 2 bases, and 10 bases lay outside the gene matches. CDR3 nucleotide sequence: TGTGCCAGCAGTTACAAATGGGGACAGGGTGCATCCGGGGAGCTGTTTTTT. Translating it yields CASSYKWGQGASGELFF.

This clonotype has only a few counts. The chain has TRBV18 and TRBJ1-2, with D possibly matching TRBD1 (5 bases). The ends were cut back, 4 bases at V and 5 bases at J, with 14 bases in the middle. There are 14 residues in the CDR3. Germline V gives CDR1 KGHSH, CDR2 LQKENI. The CDR3 region is CASSRNRDGYGYTF. The DNA of the CDR3 is TGTGCCAGCTCACGCAACCGGGACGGTTATGGCTACACCTTC.

This clonotype was observed a few times. This chain links TRBV19 with TRBJ2-3, with D perhaps matching TRBD1 or TRBD2 (5 bases each). The CDR3 consists of 14 residues. Trimming removed 10 bases at V and 2 bases at J, with 16 bases between. Germline V gives CDR1 LNHDA, CDR2 SQIVND (reference sequence). The CDR3 loop is CATSWGLNTDTQYF. CDR3 in DNA: TGTGCCACCTCATGGGGGTTGAACACAGATACGCAGTATTTT.

V and J are TRBV6-2 or TRBV6-3 and TRBJ2-7, with 10 nucleotides matching TRBD2. CDR1 and CDR2 from the germline V gene are MNHEY and SVGEGT. V was pared by 0 bases and J by 2 bases, with 16 bases of the junction left unmatched. CDR3 length: 20 residues. The CDR3, as DNA: TGTGCCAGCAGTTACTCGTCATTAGGGGCTAGCGGGGGATACACCTACGAGCAGTACTTC. This encodes CASSYSSLGASGGYTYEQYF.

This rearrangement joins TRBV20-1 to TRBJ2-7, with D possibly TRBD2 on 6 matching bases. The V end was cut by 3 bases, the J end by 2 bases, with 14 bases between. From germline, CDR1 is DFQATT and CDR2 SNEGSKA (reference sequence). The CDR3 runs 14 residues. This CDR3 reads CSASSGDGTYEQYF. The CDR3 nucleotides read TGCAGTGCTAGTTCGGGGGACGGTACCTACGAGCAGTACTTC.

The genes are TRBV18 and TRBJ1-6, with 9 nucleotides matching TRBD1. Germline CDR1 and CDR2: KGHSH and LQKENI. The CDR3 extends over 15 amino acids. With V trimmed by 4 bases and J by 5 bases, 3 bases remained unmatched. CDR3 bases: TGTGCCAGCTCACGTGACAGGGGGGATAATTCACCCCTCCACTTT. Encoded protein: CASSRDRGDNSPLHF.

The chain employs TRBV6-1 and TRBJ1-5; D gene unclear. The V and J ends lost 2 bases and 6 bases respectively, with 8 bases between them. Germline loops: CDR1 MNHNS, CDR2 SASEGT. The CDR3 covers 13 residues. The CDR3 loop is CASSEFTLQPQHF. Written as DNA, the CDR3 is TGTGCCAGCAGTGAATTTACCCTTCAGCCCCAGCATTTT.

This clonotype was counted between two and nine times. The chain uses TRBV20-1 and TRBJ2-3; D could derive from TRBD1 or TRBD2 (5 bases each). Germline CDR1 and CDR2: DFQATT and SNEGSKA (reference sequence). Trimming shortened V by 3 bases and J by 0 bases, and 13 bases separated the two germline ends. The CDR3 spans 15 residues. The CDR3 is CSASDGAYSTDTQYF. CDR3 in DNA: TGCAGTGCTAGCGACGGGGCTTACAGCACAGATACGCAGTATTTT.

This clonotype turned up a few times. The chain links TRBV27 to TRBJ1-1, with D possibly being TRBD1 (6 bases). Looked up from germline, CDR1 is MNHEY and CDR2 is SMNVEV (reference sequence). The CDR3 totals 14 residues. Trimming took 6 bases from V and 0 from J, leaving 11 bases between them. CDR3 nucleotide sequence: TGTGCCAGCAGAGACAGGCTCCTGAACACTGAAGCTTTCTTT. Translated: CASRDRLLNTEAFF.